The subject of this entry is one TCR beta chain. Its specificity is unknown. Libraries were prepared by immunoSEQ multiplex PCR; TCRdb keeps only in-frame clonotypes and omits some of them. The sample includes some 49,000 clones, roughly 80% of them seen just once. V shed 4 bases and J shed 8 bases, with 14 bases lying between them. This CDR3 is built from 13 residues. The germline CDR1 and CDR2 sequences are KGHSH and LQKENI. The sample originates from a study of T cell responses to AZD1222 COVID-19 vaccine. Background on the study: Pooled samples include second doses given at about 4 or 12 weeks. Study-level findings and limits: With two AZD1222 doses given, Spike-specific TCR breadth and depth both rose. Just a handful of AZD1222 recipients were seropositive at baseline.

The TCR comes from an adult in good health. The chain uses TRBV18 and TRBJ1-1; D is perhaps TRBD1 (6 bases). The starting material was peripheral blood, obtained on day 0 of AZD1222 vaccination. The CDR3 DNA is TGTGCCAGCTCACTGACTACAGGGAAAGAAGCTTTCTTT. Translation: CASSLTTGKEAFF. Variable domain in full (rest from reference TRBV18 and TRBJ1-1): NAGVMQNPRHLVRRRGQEARLRCSPMKGHSHVYWYRQLPEEGLKFMVYLQKENIIDESGMPKERFSAEFPKEGPSILRIQQVVRGDSAAYFCASSLTTGKEAFFGQGTRLTVV.